This passage covers 26 T cell receptor beta chains from one sample sequenced in a study of T cells after yellow fever vaccination. TCRdb reprocessed the 5' RACE reads with MiXCR, giving one entry per CDR3 protein. The sample records tens of thousands of distinct CDR3 sequences, 8% to 11% being singletons. The input for sequencing was PBMCs, either bulk or a sorted T-cell subset (CD4+, CD8+, memory, or dextramer-sorted; not recorded which), taken more than 14 days after the first yellow fever vaccination. All receptors come from a man younger than 35 who received the YFV17D yellow fever vaccine.

There are many counts of this clonotype. V and J are TRBV7-6 and TRBJ2-1; 8 nucleotides line up with TRBD1. Unmatched junction bases numbered 9, after V lost 5 bases and J lost 0 bases. This CDR3 region has 17 residues. In germline, CDR1 is SGHVS, CDR2 FNYEAQ. CDR3 residues: CASSPEQGGYSYNEQFF. Here the CDR3 DNA reads TGTGCCAGCAGCCCGGAACAGGGGGGCTACTCCTACAATGAGCAGTTCTTC.

DNA of the CDR3: TGTGCCAGCAGCTCGGGACAAAATAATGAAAAACTGTTTTTT. It yields the protein CASSSGQNNEKLFF. V usage is TRBV5-4 and J usage is TRBJ1-4; maybe TRBD1 (6 bases). Germline V gene lookup returns CDR1 SGHNT and CDR2 YYREEE (reference sequence). The V end lost 3 bases, the J end lost 4 bases, and 10 bases lay between the germline ends. The CDR3 length is 14 residues.

The table lists this clonotype with many counts. The chain is built from TRBV27 and TRBJ2-1; maybe TRBD2 (6 bases). Germline CDR1 MNHEY, CDR2 SMNVEV (reference sequence). CDR3 size: 15 residues. The V gene lost 1 base and the J gene lost 9 bases, with 16 bases spanning the gap. The CDR3 sequence is CASSLFKGSRGEQFF. CDR3 coding DNA: TGTGCCAGCAGTTTATTTAAGGGGTCGCGGGGTGAGCAGTTCTTC.

There are many counts of this clonotype. V usage is TRBV20-1 and J usage is TRBJ1-6; D remains unclear. The germline CDR1 and CDR2 sequences are DFQATT and SNEGSKA (reference sequence). The CDR3 spans 16 residues. The V and J ends lost 3 bases and 0 bases respectively, with 12 bases between them. The CDR3 nucleotides are TGCAGTGCTAGTGTCAGGCCGAGCTCCTATAATTCACCCCTCCACTTT. The encoded protein is CSASVRPSSYNSPLHF.

There are many counts of this clonotype. This chain connects TRBV6-6 to TRBJ2-7; D is possibly TRBD2 (5 bases). The V end was cut by 2 bases, the J end by 7 bases, with 12 bases between. The germline CDR1 and CDR2 sequences are MNHNY and SVGAGI (reference sequence). The CDR3 is made up of 13 amino acids. The CDR3 nucleotides read TGTGCCAGCAGTTACGGTATCCCGGGGGAGCAGTACGTC. This codes for CASSYGIPGEQYV.

This clonotype was recorded at least ten times. The chain couples TRBV4-2 to TRBJ2-3, with TRBD2 matching over 8 bases. The trim removed 0 bases at V and 1 base at J, leaving 3 bases unmatched. Looked up from germline, CDR1 is LGHNA and CDR2 is YNFKEQ. CDR3 length equals 16 residues. This CDR3 reads CASSQDRAGGTDTQYF. The CDR3 region has the DNA TGTGCCAGCAGCCAAGATCGAGCGGGGGGCACAGATACGCAGTATTTT.

Many counts were recorded for this clonotype. The chain joins TRBV7-2 to TRBJ2-7, with a weak D call TRBD2 (6 bases). Deletions cut 0 bases from V and 3 bases from J, with 6 bases between. The CDR3 runs to 13 residues. Germline V gene lookup returns CDR1 SGHTA and CDR2 FQGNSA. The CDR3 region is CASSLAGGYEQYV. As DNA, the CDR3 is TGTGCCAGCAGCTTAGCGGGGGGCTACGAGCAGTACGTC.

This clonotype has ten or more counts. The CDR3 region is CASSTRGRGTQYF. The CDR3 nucleotides read TGTGCCAGCAGCACAAGGGGCCGGGGGACCCAGTACTTC. This chain joins TRBV7-2 and TRBJ2-5; D could derive from TRBD1 or TRBD2 (5 bases each). The CDR3 runs to 13 residues. Trimming left V 5 bases short and J 7 bases short, with 14 bases between. CDR1 and CDR2 from the germline V gene are SGHTA and FQGNSA.

The sample holds many counts of this clonotype. The V call is TRBV2, the J call TRBJ2-1, with 16 nucleotides matching TRBD2. The CDR3 sequence is 14 residues long. Germline V gene data show CDR1 as SNHLY and CDR2 as FYNNEI. V shed 8 bases and J 7 bases; nucleotides not matched to a gene: 2. CDR3 protein: CASGGLAGGNEQFF. CDR3 bases: TGTGCCAGCGGGGGACTAGCGGGGGGGAATGAGCAGTTCTTC.

Ten or more counts support this clonotype. V and J are TRBV7-2 and TRBJ1-2, with D possibly matching TRBD1 (6 bases). The length of the CDR3 is 15 residues. Germline-derived CDR1 and CDR2 are SGHTA and FQGNSA. V shed 5 bases and J shed 5 bases, with 18 bases lying between them. CDR3 in amino acids: CASSGAGGEYYGYTF. The CDR3, as DNA: TGTGCCAGCAGCGGGGCGGGGGGCGAATATTATGGCTACACCTTC. The entire variable domain, with the rest obtained from reference TRBV7-2 and TRBJ1-2, is as follows: GAGVSQSPSNKVTEKGKDVELRCDPISGHTALYWYRQSLGQGLEFLIYFQGNSAPDKSGLPSDRFSAERTGGSVSTLTIQRTQQEDSAVYLCASSGAGGEYYGYTFGSGTRLTVV.

The V gene is TRBV4-3, the J gene TRBJ1-6; D is undetermined. Trimming cost V 1 base and J 0 bases, with 16 bases left between them. From germline, CDR1 is LGHNA and CDR2 YSLEER. There are 19 residues in the CDR3. DNA of the CDR3: TGCGCCAGCAGCCAAGGTGTGATTGGATTGAGCTCCTATAATTCACCCCTCCACTTT. Its protein is CASSQGVIGLSSYNSPLHF.

This clonotype was recorded at least ten times. V gene TRBV20-1 combines with J gene TRBJ2-7; tentative D call: TRBD1 (5 bases). The ends were cut back, 3 bases at V and 5 bases at J, with 11 bases in the middle. This CDR3 is built from 12 residues. Looked up from germline, CDR1 is DFQATT and CDR2 is SNEGSKA (reference sequence). CDR3: CSASDRGHEQYF. In DNA, the CDR3 is TGCAGTGCTAGTGACAGAGGCCACGAGCAGTACTTC.

This clonotype was counted ten times or more. The V gene is TRBV29-1, the J gene TRBJ2-2, with D unclear. CDR3 size: 13 residues. CDR1 is SQVTM and CDR2 is ANQGSEA in the germline V gene. The V gene lost 3 bases and the J gene lost 1 base, with 6 bases spanning the gap. The CDR3 DNA follows: TGCAGCGTTGAGGCAGGGAACACCGGGGAGCTGTTTTTT. Translating gives CSVEAGNTGELFF.

This clonotype occurred many times. CDR3 residues: CASSFNDVTGGAFF. In DNA form, the CDR3 reads TGCGCCAGCAGCTTCAATGACGTGACAGGGGGAGCTTTCTTT. This chain links TRBV5-1 with TRBJ1-1, with 9 bases identical to TRBD1. V was pared by 2 bases and J by 10 bases, with 9 bases of the junction left unmatched. There are 14 residues in the CDR3. CDR1 is SGHRS and CDR2 is YFSETQ in the germline V gene.

This clonotype was seen ten or more times. CDR3 sequence reads: CASREAHLAGTLGTQYF. The CDR3 DNA reads TGTGCCAGCAGGGAAGCCCACCTAGCGGGGACCCTGGGGACGCAGTATTTT. The V and J genes are TRBV7-2 and TRBJ2-3; 9 nucleotides match TRBD2. CDR3 size: 17 residues. Germline V gene sequence: CDR1 SGHTA, CDR2 FQGNSA. V shed 6 bases and J 9 bases; nucleotides not matched to a gene: 19.

The chain links TRBV4-3 to TRBJ2-3; 15 bases agree with TRBD2. Germline V gene lookup returns CDR1 LGHNA and CDR2 YSLEER. V gave up 4 bases and J gave up 4 bases; unmatched junction bases: 6. The CDR3 totals 17 residues. CDR3 nucleotide sequence: TGCGCCAGCAGCCTTCGGACTAGCGGGGGGGGTGCAGATACGCAGTATTTT. This translates into CASSLRTSGGGADTQYF.

At least ten counts were recorded for this clonotype. V gene TRBV10-3 combines with J gene TRBJ2-3; 7 nucleotides agree with TRBD1. In germline, CDR1 is ENHRY, CDR2 SYGVKD. The CDR3 runs 12 residues. The V and J ends lost 6 bases and 14 bases, in that order; junction bases with no gene match: 11. The DNA of the CDR3 is TGTGCCATCAGCGAAAATTATTGGGACAGGTATTTT. This encodes CAISENYWDRYF.

This clonotype showed up many times. The CDR3: CASSQVDLVSYNEQFF. CDR3 DNA: TGCGCCAGCAGCCAAGTCGACCTAGTTTCCTACAATGAGCAGTTCTTC. The genes are TRBV4-1 and TRBJ2-1; D unresolved. V dropped 1 base and J dropped 1 base, with 11 bases sitting between them. This CDR3 has 16 amino acids. From germline, CDR1 is MGHRA and CDR2 YSYEKL.

This clonotype has at least ten counts. The chain combines TRBV20-1 with TRBJ2-7; tentative D call: TRBD1 (6 bases). The CDR3 is 13 amino acids. Deletions cut 3 bases from V and 4 bases from J, with 13 bases between. The germline gives CDR1 DFQATT, CDR2 SNEGSKA (reference sequence). The CDR3 DNA is TGCAGTGCTAGTTACCCAAGGGGGTACGAGCAGTACTTC. Translating gives CSASYPRGYEQYF.

In this sample, this clonotype turned up many times. This chain links TRBV3-1 with TRBJ2-7; no clear D. V was cut by 5 bases and J by 3 bases, with 11 bases left in between. Germline assignment: CDR1 LGHDT and CDR2 YNNKEL (reference sequence). The CDR3 contains 13 residues. CDR3 nucleotide sequence: TGTGCCAGCAGCGGGCCGCCGCTCTACGAGCAGTACTTC. This encodes CASSGPPLYEQYF.

Many counts were recorded for this clonotype. J is TRBJ2-3 and V is TRBV28; 9 bases agree with TRBD2. CDR1 is MDHEN, CDR2 SYDVKM, per germline. V trimming: 4 bases; J trimming: 4 bases; junction bases outside the gene matches: 6. The CDR3 loop spans 15 amino acids. CDR3 DNA: TGTGCCAGCAGTTCGCCTAGCGGGGTTTCAGATACGCAGTATTTT. It translates to CASSSPSGVSDTQYF.

As for this clonotype: A much larger clone differs from this one at a single base, so this may be a read error. The chain recombines TRBV7-9 with TRBJ1-1; 9 bases line up with TRBD1. CDR3 size: 13 residues. Germline V gene sequence: CDR1 SEHNR, CDR2 FQNEAQ (reference sequence). The CDR3 DNA follows: TGTGCCATCAGCTTAGGTACAGGGGGCTCGGCTTTCTTT. Protein product: CAISLGTGGSAFF.

This clonotype has a count of ten or more. The V call is TRBV7-2, the J call TRBJ2-5, with TRBD2 matching over 8 bases. Unmatched junction bases numbered 12, after V lost 7 bases and J lost 8 bases. CDR1 is SGHTA and CDR2 is FQGNSA in the germline V gene. The CDR3 has 14 residues. The CDR3 reads CASTIGGGRVTQYF. CDR3 nucleotides: TGTGCCAGCACCATTGGCGGGGGGCGGGTTACCCAGTACTTC. The full variable domain, rest sourced from reference TRBV7-2 and TRBJ2-5, is GAGVSQSPSNKVTEKGKDVELRCDPISGHTALYWYRQSLGQGLEFLIYFQGNSAPDKSGLPSDRFSAERTGGSVSTLTIQRTQQEDSAVYLCASTIGGGRVTQYFGPGTRLLVL.

This clonotype has ten or more counts. V is TRBV4-3 and J is TRBJ1-6; D perhaps matches TRBD1 (5 bases). The CDR3 has 15 residues. V was clipped by 2 bases and J by 10 bases, with 15 bases between them. The germline V gene has CDR1 LGHNA and CDR2 YSLEER. The CDR3 here is CASSQSGGRDSPLHF. The CDR3 DNA is TGCGCCAGCAGCCAAAGTGGCGGCAGGGACTCACCCCTCCACTTT.

This clonotype was seen many times. The rearrangement uses TRBV19 and TRBJ1-5, with a possible D match to TRBD1 (6 bases). This CDR3 is built from 16 residues. V lost 7 bases and J 6 bases, leaving 22 bases between the germline ends. CDR1 LNHDA and CDR2 SQIVND come from the germline V gene (reference sequence). CDR3 amino acids: CASTKKRTGSGQPQHF. The CDR3 DNA follows: TGTGCCAGTACCAAGAAACGAACAGGGTCCGGTCAGCCCCAGCATTTT.

This clonotype was found many times. The rearrangement links TRBV20-1 to TRBJ2-3; TRBD1 matches at 7 bases. V shed 3 bases and J 2 bases; nucleotides not matched to a gene: 2. Looked up from germline, CDR1 is DFQATT and CDR2 is SNEGSKA (reference sequence). CDR3 length: 13 amino acids. The DNA for the CDR3 is TGCAGTGCTAGGGGGACAGACACAGATACGCAGTATTTT. Its protein is CSARGTDTDTQYF.